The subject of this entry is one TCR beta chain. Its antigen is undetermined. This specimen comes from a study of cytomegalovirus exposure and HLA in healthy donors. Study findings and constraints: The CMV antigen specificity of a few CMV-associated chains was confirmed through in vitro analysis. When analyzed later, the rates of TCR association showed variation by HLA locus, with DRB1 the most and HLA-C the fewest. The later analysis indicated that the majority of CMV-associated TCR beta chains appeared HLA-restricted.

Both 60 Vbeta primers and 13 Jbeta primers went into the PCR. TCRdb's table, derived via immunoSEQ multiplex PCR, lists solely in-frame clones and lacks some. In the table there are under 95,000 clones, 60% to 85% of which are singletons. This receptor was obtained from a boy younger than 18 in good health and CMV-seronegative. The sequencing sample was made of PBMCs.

CDR3 region: CASSDPGTGGTEAFF. The CDR3 bases are TGTGCCAGCAGTGACCCCGGGACAGGGGGAACTGAAGCTTTCTTT. The genes are TRBV25-1 and TRBJ1-1; 11 nucleotides agree with TRBD1. Germline V gene lookup returns CDR1 MGHDK and CDR2 SYGVNS. Losses at the gene ends were 3 bases for V and 5 bases for J; bases not matched to a gene: 5. The CDR3 covers 15 residues.